The source of this T cell receptor (beta chain) is a study of blood T cell repertoires in COVID-19. Study summary: Some COVID-19 samples were acute and others convalescent; all came from the United States, Italy and Spain.

Germline V gene sequence: CDR1 KGHSH, CDR2 LQKENI. The CDR3 totals 19 residues. The V gene end was trimmed by 3 bases and the J gene end by 3 bases; junction bases not matched to a gene: 16. Under the authors' procedure: Nucleated cell number was recorded as an estimate derived from reference gene primer amplification. Sequencing used immunoSEQ multiplex PCR; TCRdb keeps in-frame clones, though not all of them. V and J calls and clone size are as listed in that table; D and trimming were resolved from the DNA. The sample contains about 190,000 clones, roughly 91% of which appear only once. This clonotype was obtained from a human donor in a cohort sampled during active COVID-19. The sequenced material came from peripheral blood. V usage is TRBV18 and J usage is TRBJ2-4; TRBD1 agrees at 8 bases. The chain's CDR3 is CASSPRGQADNRDKNIQYF. Here the CDR3 DNA reads TGTGCCAGCTCACCGCGGGGACAGGCCGACAATAGGGACAAAAACATTCAGTACTTC.